The present T cell receptor beta chain was sequenced within a study of T cell responses to AZD1222 COVID-19 vaccine. The assay was immunoSEQ multiplex PCR, and TCRdb's table has in-frame clones only and misses some. The repertoire holds about 110,000 clones, with 85% to 95% as singletons. Points from the study as a whole: Clonal diversity was possibly underestimated, and white British individuals and females predominated among donors. At baseline, seropositivity was found in only a handful of AZD1222 recipients. Spike as a whole was targeted by vaccine-associated CD4 TCRs, dominant at 160-218 and 743-854. Repertoires were obtained only post-peak T cell response.

With respect to this clone: What it binds is unknown.

The clonotype originates from an adult who received the AZD1222 COVID-19 vaccine. The sequences come from peripheral blood, collected 28 days after the second AZD1222 dose.

CDR3 nucleotide sequence: TGTGCCAGCAGTTACTCGGGTGTGGGGGGGACTGAAGCTTTCTTT. Translated: CASSYSGVGGTEAFF. This rearrangement joins TRBV6-6 to TRBJ1-1; D might be TRBD1 (5 bases). The CDR3 runs to 15 residues. V lost 0 bases and J lost 5, with 13 bases in between. From germline, CDR1 is MNHNY and CDR2 SVGAGI (reference sequence).